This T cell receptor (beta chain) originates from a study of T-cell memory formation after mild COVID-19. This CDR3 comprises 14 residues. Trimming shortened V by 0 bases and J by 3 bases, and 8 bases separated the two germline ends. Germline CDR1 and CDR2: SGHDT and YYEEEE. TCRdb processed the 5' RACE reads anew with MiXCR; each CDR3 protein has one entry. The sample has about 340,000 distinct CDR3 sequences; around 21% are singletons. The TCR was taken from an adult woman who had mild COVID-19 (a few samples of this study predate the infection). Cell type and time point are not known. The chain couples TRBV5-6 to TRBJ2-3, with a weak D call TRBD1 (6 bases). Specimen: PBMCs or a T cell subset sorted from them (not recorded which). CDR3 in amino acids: CASSLDRETDTQYF. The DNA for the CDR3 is TGTGCCAGCAGCTTGGACAGGGAAACAGATACGCAGTATTTT.